The 2 T cell receptor beta chains given below trace back to one sample, sequenced in a study of T cells in Graves' hyperthyroidism and ophthalmopathy. Researchers amplified the TCR beta CDR3 regions from RNA transcripts. The primer set for the first-round RT-PCR of the TCR CDR3 was HTBI. TCRdb re-called the multiplex PCR reads with MiXCR, one entry per CDR3 protein. This repertoire shows about 360,000 distinct CDR3 sequences, under 15% found once; its top ten account for 9.2%. Material: blood. The receptors derive from a woman aged 18 to 35 with Graves' hyperthyroidism.

This clonotype was detected ten times or more. This rearrangement joins TRBV6-1 to TRBJ2-7; D possibly matches TRBD1 or TRBD2 (5 bases each). This CDR3 spans 17 amino acids. Germline lookup yields CDR1 MNHNS and CDR2 SASEGT. Trimming shortened V by 5 bases and J by 0 bases, and 20 bases separated the two germline ends. The CDR3 sequence is CASSLGDLGSVSYEQYF. CDR3 DNA sequence: TGTGCCAGCAGTTTAGGGGACCTGGGTTCCGTCTCCTACGAGCAGTACTTC.

This clonotype has ten or more counts. One junction end does not reproduce the germline sequence, and a read error may be involved. The J gene is TRBJ2-3, the V gene TRBV27; 8 positions match TRBD2. This CDR3 region has 15 residues. Germline loops: CDR1 MNHEY, CDR2 SMNVEV (reference sequence). Written as DNA, the CDR3 is TGTGCCAACAGTTCCTTAGCGGGGTTGACAGATACGCAGTATTTT. This encodes CANSSLAGLTDTQYF.